The present T cell receptor beta chain was sequenced within a study of shared clonotypes between healthy human individuals. In the study overall: Participating donors consisted of two women and three men aged 18 to 49.

Measured with immunoSEQ multiplex PCR; TCRdb has only the in-frame clones, and not every one. This sample has hundreds of thousands of clones, with around 97% found just once. In regard to this clone: Its antigen remains unidentified.

Trimming took 0 bases from V and 4 from J, leaving 2 bases between them. CDR3 length: 12 amino acids. Germline loops: CDR1 LGHNA, CDR2 YNFKEQ. Notes on the study in general: The sampled material consisted only of blood, and tissue repertoires are likely to differ. It was the non-shared clonotypes that had lower generation probabilities than clonotypes shared by all four donors. Sequencing depth was expected to affect clonotype sharing among donors.

The sequencing sample was made of naive CD4+ T cells sorted from blood. Documented subset: CD45RA+ positively selected. V usage is TRBV4-2 and J usage is TRBJ2-3; no clear D gene. The clonotype was recovered from a woman between 25 and 40 years old in good health. CDR3 amino acids: CASSQEADTQYF. CDR3 nucleotide sequence: TGTGCCAGCAGCCAAGAAGCAGATACGCAGTATTTT.